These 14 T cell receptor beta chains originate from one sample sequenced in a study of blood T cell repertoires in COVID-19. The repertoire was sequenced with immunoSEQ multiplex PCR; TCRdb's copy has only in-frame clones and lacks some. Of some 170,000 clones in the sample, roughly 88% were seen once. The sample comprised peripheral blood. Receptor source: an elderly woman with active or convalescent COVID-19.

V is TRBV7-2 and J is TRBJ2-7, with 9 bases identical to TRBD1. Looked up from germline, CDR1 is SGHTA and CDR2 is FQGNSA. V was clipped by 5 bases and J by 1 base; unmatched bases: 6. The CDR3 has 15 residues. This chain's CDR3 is CASSAAGTGSYEQYF. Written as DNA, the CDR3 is TGTGCCAGCAGCGCCGCCGGGACAGGGTCCTACGAGCAGTACTTC. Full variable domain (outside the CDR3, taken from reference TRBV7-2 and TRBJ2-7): GAGVSQSPSNKVTEKGKDVELRCDPISGHTALYWYRQSLGQGLEFLIYFQGNSAPDKSGLPSDRFSAERTGGSVSTLTIQRTQQEDSAVYLCASSAAGTGSYEQYFGPGTRLTVT.

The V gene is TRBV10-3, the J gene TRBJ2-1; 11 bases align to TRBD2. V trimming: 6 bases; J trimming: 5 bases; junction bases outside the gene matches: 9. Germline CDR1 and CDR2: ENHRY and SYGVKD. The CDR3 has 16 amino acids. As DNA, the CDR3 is TGTGCCATCAGCCCAAGGAGGGGACTAGCGGACAATGAGCAGTTCTTC. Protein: CAISPRRGLADNEQFF.

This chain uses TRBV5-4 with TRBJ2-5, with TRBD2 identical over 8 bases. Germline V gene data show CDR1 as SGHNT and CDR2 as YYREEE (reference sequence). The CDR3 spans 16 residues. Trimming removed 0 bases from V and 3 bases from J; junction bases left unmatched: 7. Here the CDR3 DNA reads TGTGCCAGCAGCTTGGTGGGCGGGGGGCTGGAAGAGACCCAGTACTTC. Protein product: CASSLVGGGLEETQYF.

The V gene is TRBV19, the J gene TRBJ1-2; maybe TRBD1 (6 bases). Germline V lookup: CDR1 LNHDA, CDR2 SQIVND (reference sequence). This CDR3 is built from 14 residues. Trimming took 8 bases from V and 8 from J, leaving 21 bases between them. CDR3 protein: CASFTLVGGQGYTF. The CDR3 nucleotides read TGTGCCAGTTTTACTTTGGTCGGGGGGCAAGGCTACACCTTC. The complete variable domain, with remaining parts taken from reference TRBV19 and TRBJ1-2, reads DGGITQSPKYLFRKEGQNVTLSCEQNLNHDAMYWYRQDPGQGLRLIYYSQIVNDFQKGDIAEGYSVSREKKESFPLTVTSAQKNPTAFYLCASFTLVGGQGYTFGSGTRLTVV.

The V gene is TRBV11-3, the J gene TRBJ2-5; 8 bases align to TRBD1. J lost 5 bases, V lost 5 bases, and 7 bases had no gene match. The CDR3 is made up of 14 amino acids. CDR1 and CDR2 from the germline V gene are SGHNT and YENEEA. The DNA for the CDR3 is TGTGCCAGCAGCCCCGGACAGGGATGGGAGACCCAGTACTTC. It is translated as CASSPGQGWETQYF.

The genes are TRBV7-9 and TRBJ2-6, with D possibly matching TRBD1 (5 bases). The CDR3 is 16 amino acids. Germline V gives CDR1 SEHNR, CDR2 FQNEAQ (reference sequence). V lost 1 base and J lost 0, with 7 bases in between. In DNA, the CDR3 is TGTGCCAGCAGCTTAGGACAGTTCTCTGGGGCCAACGTCCTGACTTTC. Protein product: CASSLGQFSGANVLTF.

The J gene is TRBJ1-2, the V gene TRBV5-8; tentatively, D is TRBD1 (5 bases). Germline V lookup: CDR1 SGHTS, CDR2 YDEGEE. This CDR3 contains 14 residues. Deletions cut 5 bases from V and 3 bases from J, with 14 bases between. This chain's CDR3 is CASSSRGGYYGYTF. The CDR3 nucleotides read TGTGCCAGCAGTTCGCGGGGGGGGTACTATGGCTACACCTTC.

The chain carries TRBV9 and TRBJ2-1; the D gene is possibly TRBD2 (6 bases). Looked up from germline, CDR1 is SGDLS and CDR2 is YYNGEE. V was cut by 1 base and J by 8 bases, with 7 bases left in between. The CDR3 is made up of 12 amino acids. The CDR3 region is CASSVRRDEQFF. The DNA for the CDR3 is TGTGCCAGCAGCGTAAGGAGGGATGAGCAGTTCTTC.

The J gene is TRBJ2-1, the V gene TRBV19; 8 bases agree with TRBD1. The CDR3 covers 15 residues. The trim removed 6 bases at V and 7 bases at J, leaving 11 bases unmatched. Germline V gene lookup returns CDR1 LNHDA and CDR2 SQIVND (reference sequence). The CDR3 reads CASRKGQGDINEQFF. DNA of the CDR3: TGTGCCAGTAGAAAAGGACAGGGAGATATTAATGAGCAGTTCTTC.

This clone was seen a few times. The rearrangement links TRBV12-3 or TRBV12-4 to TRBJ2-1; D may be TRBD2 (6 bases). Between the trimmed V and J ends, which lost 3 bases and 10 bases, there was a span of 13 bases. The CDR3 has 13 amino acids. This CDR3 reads CASSLGLKGEQFF. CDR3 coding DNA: TGTGCCAGCAGTTTGGGACTTAAAGGGGAGCAGTTCTTC.

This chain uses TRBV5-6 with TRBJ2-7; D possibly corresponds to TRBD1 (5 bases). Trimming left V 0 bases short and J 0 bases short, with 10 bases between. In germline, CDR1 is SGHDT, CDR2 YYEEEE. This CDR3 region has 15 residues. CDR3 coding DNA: TGTGCCAGCAGCTTGGGGGGCTACTCCTCCTACGAGCAGTACTTC. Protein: CASSLGGYSSYEQYF.

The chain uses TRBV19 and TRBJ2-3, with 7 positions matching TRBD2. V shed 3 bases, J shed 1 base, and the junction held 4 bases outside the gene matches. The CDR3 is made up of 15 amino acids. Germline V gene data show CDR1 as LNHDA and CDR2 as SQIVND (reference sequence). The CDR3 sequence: CASSIGGGGTDTQYF. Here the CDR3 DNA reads TGTGCCAGTAGTATTGGGGGGGGAGGCACAGATACGCAGTATTTT. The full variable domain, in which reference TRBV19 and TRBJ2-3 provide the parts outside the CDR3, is DGGITQSPKYLFRKEGQNVTLSCEQNLNHDAMYWYRQDPGQGLRLIYYSQIVNDFQKGDIAEGYSVSREKKESFPLTVTSAQKNPTAFYLCASSIGGGGTDTQYFGPGTRLTVL.

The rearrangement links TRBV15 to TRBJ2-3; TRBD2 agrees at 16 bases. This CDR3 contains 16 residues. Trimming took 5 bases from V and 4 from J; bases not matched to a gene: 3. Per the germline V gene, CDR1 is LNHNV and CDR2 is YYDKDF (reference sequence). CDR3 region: CATSGGTSGGADTQYF. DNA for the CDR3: TGTGCCACCAGCGGAGGGACTAGCGGGGGGGCAGATACGCAGTATTTT.

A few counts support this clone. The CDR3 region is CASSQDLGAEAFF. CDR3 in DNA: TGTGCCAGCAGCCAAGACCTGGGGGCGGAAGCTTTCTTT. The rearrangement joins TRBV14 to TRBJ1-1; D is perhaps TRBD1 (6 bases). Germline V lookup: CDR1 SGHDN, CDR2 FVKESK. V was cut by 0 bases and J by 8 bases, with 10 bases left in between. This CDR3 has 13 amino acids.